Listed below are T cell receptor beta chains from one sample, sequenced in a study of regulatory T cells in long-lasting Graves disease. TCRdb fed the multiplex PCR reads into MiXCR, producing one record per CDR3 protein. The repertoire holds fewer than 650,000 distinct CDR3 sequences, with about 16% as singletons. These data also formed part of another study, on T cells in Graves' hyperthyroidism and ophthalmopathy.

The sample was peripheral blood mononuclear cells (PBMCs), taken at new diagnosis, from a patient treated with antithyroid drugs. The receptors were sampled from a man between 18 and 29 years old with Graves disease. Each CDR3 is given with its conserved first and last residue. Size values are once, few and many counts, or a class for expanded clones, and some rows have none.

CDR3 protein: CASMGDRGVRGYGYTF; clone size: NA; V gene: TRBV9
CDR3 protein: CASVQSQETQYF; clone size: few; V gene: TRBV7-9
CDR3 protein: CASRSRDRAPTGELFF; clone size: many; V gene: TRBV2
CDR3 protein: CSASGAELGDEQYF; clone size: many; V gene: TRBV20-1
CDR3 protein: CASSLGQNLQETQYF; clone size: few; V gene: TRBV7-9
CDR3 protein: CASSSTVTRSYEQYF; clone size: many; V gene: TRBV7-9
CDR3 protein: CASSLENRAFYEQYF; clone size: few; V gene: TRBV5-1
CDR3 protein: CSVEDRARGSTGANVLTF; clone size: NA; V gene: TRBV29-1
CDR3 protein: CASSLESFYGYTF; clone size: NA; V gene: TRBV11-2
CDR3 protein: CAISALAGGRTDTQYF; clone size: NA; V gene: TRBV10-3
CDR3 protein: CASSYHGEGELFF; clone size: NA; V gene: TRBV6-5
CDR3 protein: CAWSVAATEAFF; clone size: many; V gene: TRBV30
CDR3 protein: CASSLPWSGNAIYF; clone size: NA; V gene: TRBV28
CDR3 protein: CSVVLGDYRDLTDTQYF; clone size: few; V gene: TRBV29-1